Described below is a single T cell receptor (beta chain) sequence and its context. Using immunoSEQ multiplex PCR, the repertoire was profiled, and TCRdb retains in-frame clones only, with some absent. The sample lists 300,000 to 350,000 clones, more than 85% seen once, with under 1.3% in the top ten. The data are from a study of blood T cell repertoires in COVID-19. Study-wide context: From T cells, B-cell-depleted T cells, or PBMCs came the material, which was cDNA or gDNA.

Trimming pared 4 bases from V and 2 bases from J, leaving 2 bases between. The germline V gene encodes CDR1 SEHNR and CDR2 FQNEAQ (reference sequence). This CDR3 has 11 amino acids. All enrollees were roughly 18 to 100 years old and from 25 or so US areas. All recovered Cohort 3 donors got two negative PCRs, got clearance, or saw symptom resolution. This chain links TRBV7-9 with TRBJ2-5; D unresolved. Sequenced material: PBMCs or T cells enriched from blood (not recorded which). The TCR comes from a young woman who had recovered from COVID-19. CDR3 loop: CASSSQETQYF. CDR3 bases: TGTGCCAGCAGCTCACAAGAGACCCAGTACTTC.